This TCR beta chain was recovered during a study of shared clonotypes between healthy human individuals. Donors were healthy HIV-negative adults without recent acute infections or vaccinations. Findings and caveats of the study: Clonotypes that were shared across a handful of donors made up around 5.5% of naive CD4 clonotypes.

Sorted-subset replicate PCR reactions contained 200 ng DNA, corresponding to about 30,000 T cell genomes. Per the original methods: Filtering differed since immunoSEQ provided only junctions, with no quality scores. Data came from immunoSEQ multiplex PCR; TCRdb stores just in-frame clones and leaves some out. The V and J calls and the clone size are those of that table, but D and trimming were determined from the DNA. The table shows more than 2,000,000 clones, with roughly nine tenths occurring only once. Germline V gene sequence: CDR1 SNHLY, CDR2 FYNNEI. The CDR3 has 14 residues. Trimming shortened V by 4 bases and J by 1 base, and 10 bases separated the two germline ends. This clone was seen a few times. Its antigen is not known.

The TCR sequence derives from a man aged 18 to 29 in good health. The sample was naive CD4+ T cells sorted from blood. As to subset: CD45RA+ positively selected. The V and J genes are TRBV2 and TRBJ1-1; D might be TRBD1 (5 bases). CDR3 region: CASSGDGPNTEAFF. The DNA of the CDR3 is TGTGCCAGCAGTGGGGACGGACCGAACACTGAAGCTTTCTTT.